A selection of T cell receptor beta chains follows, all from one sample in a study of blood T cell repertoires in COVID-19. Produced via immunoSEQ multiplex PCR; TCRdb's table is partial and in-frame only. In the table there are 100,000 to 120,000 clones, approximately 68% of which are singletons. Sequenced sample: peripheral blood. Every receptor here comes from a woman in her fifties or sixties with acute or convalescent COVID-19. CDR3s include the opening cysteine and the closing phenylalanine or tryptophan. The D gene is left open where the match is weak. Size tells how often a clone was seen (once, few, many) or the class of an expanded clone, and some rows leave it out.

d_call j_call clone_size v_call cdr3_aa cdr3_nt
- TRBJ2-2 few TRBV19 CASKVEARSNTGELFF TGTGCCAGTAAGGTAGAGGCCCGATCTAACACCGGGGAGCTGTTTTTT
TRBD1 TRBJ1-4 - TRBV7-2 CASSRGQGAPGRLFF TGTGCCAGCAGCCGGGGACAGGGGGCCCCAGGTAGACTGTTTTTT
- TRBJ2-1 - TRBV18 CASSPSRDNEQFF TGTGCCAGCTCACCATCTAGAGACAATGAGCAGTTCTTC
- TRBJ2-5 - TRBV5-4 CASSHQGKETQYF TGTGCCAGCAGTCATCAGGGAAAAGAGACCCAGTACTTC
TRBD1 TRBJ1-2 - TRBV5-1 CASSKDRGVRDGYTF TGCGCCAGCAGCAAAGACAGGGGCGTTCGCGATGGCTACACCTTC
TRBD1 TRBJ2-2 - TRBV4-2 CASSHDTPGQGARGELFF TGTGCCAGCAGCCATGACACCCCGGGACAGGGGGCGCGCGGGGAGCTGTTTTTT
- TRBJ2-7 - TRBV27 CASSSTESSYEQYF TGTGCCAGCAGTTCCACTGAGAGCTCCTACGAGCAGTACTTC
- TRBJ2-7 - TRBV7-2 CASSLAGQLREQYF TGTGCCAGCAGCTTAGCTGGACAGTTGCGCGAGCAGTACTTC
- TRBJ2-2 - TRBV19 CASSPGWNTGELFF TGTGCCAGTAGTCCAGGGTGGAACACCGGGGAGCTGTTTTTT
- TRBJ1-6 - TRBV4-3 CASSQVGNSPLHF TGCGCCAGCAGCCAAGTCGGGAACTCACCCCTCCACTTT
TRBD2 TRBJ2-1 once TRBV6-4 CASTREAGRSNEQFF TGTGCCAGCACCCGGGAGGCAGGTCGCTCCAATGAGCAGTTCTTC
TRBD1 TRBJ1-2 - TRBV9 CASSVLDRGRNGYTF TGTGCCAGCAGCGTCTTGGACAGGGGGCGGAATGGCTACACCTTC
- TRBJ1-4 - TRBV7-9 CASSPGAGASEKLFF TGTGCCAGCAGCCCCGGCGCAGGGGCAAGTGAAAAACTGTTTTTT
- TRBJ1-5 few TRBV30 CAWNGDGNQPQHF TGTGCCTGGAACGGGGATGGCAATCAGCCCCAGCATTTT
- TRBJ1-5 few TRBV2 CASSGGGGGSQPQHF TGTGCCAGCAGTGGAGGAGGTGGGGGCAGCCAGCCCCAGCATTTT
TRBD2 TRBJ2-7 once TRBV5-1 CASSPSGGERYEQYF TGCGCCAGCAGCCCGAGCGGGGGGGAACGCTACGAGCAGTACTTC
TRBD1 TRBJ1-5 - TRBV2 CASSVRGNKQPQHF TGTGCCAGCAGTGTCAGGGGGAACAAACAGCCCCAGCATTTT
- TRBJ1-2 - TRBV6-2/TRBV6-3 CASSYSRGPNYGYTF TGTGCCAGCAGTTACTCCAGGGGCCCCAACTATGGCTACACCTTC
- TRBJ2-3 few TRBV9 CASSAVASTDTQYF TGTGCCAGCAGCGCGGTAGCTAGCACAGATACGCAGTATTTT
- TRBJ2-3 - TRBV6-1 CASSKDRFSSTDTQYF TGTGCCAGCAGTAAAGACAGGTTTTCTAGCACAGATACGCAGTATTTT
- TRBJ2-7 - TRBV2 CASSEDGREDEQYF TGTGCCAGCAGTGAGGATGGCAGGGAGGACGAACAGTACTTC
- TRBJ2-5 - TRBV15 CATSRGGGETQYF TGTGCCACCAGCAGAGGAGGTGGAGAGACCCAGTACTTC
TRBD1 TRBJ1-1 - TRBV6-5 CASSHRGMNTEAFF TGTGCCAGCAGCCACAGGGGGATGAACACTGAAGCTTTCTTT
- TRBJ2-7 - TRBV28 CASSFQTLAVYEQYF TGTGCCAGCAGTTTCCAGACCCTAGCTGTCTACGAGCAGTACTTC
TRBD2 TRBJ2-2 - TRBV5-1 CASSSGLAGEPNTGELFF TGCGCCAGCAGCTCGGGACTAGCGGGGGAACCGAACACCGGGGAGCTGTTTTTT
- TRBJ1-4 once TRBV2 CASKAGGGNLKLFF TGTGCCAGCAAGGCCGGGGGGGGAAATCTCAAACTGTTTTTT
- TRBJ1-2 - TRBV4-3 CASSQVLISYGYTF TGCGCCAGCAGCCAAGTCCTAATTAGCTATGGCTACACCTTC
- TRBJ2-3 - TRBV13 CASSLAGLGTDTQYF TGTGCCAGCAGCTTAGCAGGACTCGGCACAGATACGCAGTATTTT
- TRBJ1-4 - TRBV29-1 CSVARGNEKLFF TGCAGCGTTGCCAGGGGTAATGAAAAACTGTTTTTT
- TRBJ1-2 - TRBV7-2 CASSLGTANYGYTF TGTGCCAGCAGCTTAGGGACAGCTAACTATGGCTACACCTTC
- TRBJ1-2 - TRBV28 CASSRVWQGPNYGYTF TGTGCCAGCTCCCGGGTGTGGCAGGGGCCTAACTATGGCTACACCTTC
- TRBJ1-3 - TRBV19 CASSRRTAANSGNTIYF TGTGCCAGTAGTAGAAGGACAGCGGCAAACTCTGGAAACACCATATATTTT